This passage covers 24 T cell receptor beta chains from one sample sequenced in a study of T-cell memory formation after mild COVID-19. TCRdb passed the 5' RACE reads through MiXCR, listing each CDR3 protein once. The data show around 200,000 distinct CDR3 sequences, roughly 10% seen once. Sequenced input: PBMCs or a T cell subset sorted from them (not recorded which). These receptors were obtained from a man between 18 and 35 years old who had mild COVID-19 (a few samples of this study predate the infection). Cell type and time point are not known.

This clonotype was detected only a few times. The genes are TRBV5-1 and TRBJ2-7; D is ambiguous. V was shortened by 5 bases and J by 0 bases, with 15 bases between the two germline ends. Per the germline V gene, CDR1 is SGHRS and CDR2 is YFSETQ. The CDR3 is 15 amino acids. CDR3 loop: CASRSHEVPSYEQYF. The DNA for the CDR3 is TGCGCCAGCAGAAGTCATGAGGTACCCTCCTACGAGCAGTACTTC.

This clonotype has a handful of counts. V is TRBV4-3 and J is TRBJ1-2; no reliable D call. This CDR3 is 16 amino acids long. The V gene lost 0 bases and the J gene lost 2 bases, with 13 bases spanning the gap. Germline assignment: CDR1 LGHNA and CDR2 YSLEER. The CDR3 is CASSQDGQAFNYGYTF. CDR3 DNA sequence: TGCGCCAGCAGCCAAGATGGGCAGGCCTTCAACTATGGCTACACCTTC.

The genes are TRBV3-1 and TRBJ2-7; D perhaps matches TRBD1 (6 bases). Trimming took off 3 bases at V and 3 bases at J, with 12 bases between the two ends. Germline assignment: CDR1 LGHDT and CDR2 YNNKEL (reference sequence). CDR3 length equals 14 residues. CDR3 loop: CASSHWTESYEQYF. DNA for the CDR3: TGTGCCAGCAGCCACTGGACAGAAAGCTACGAGCAGTACTTC.

This clonotype was counted a few times. The chain links TRBV7-8 to TRBJ1-5; D is perhaps TRBD1 (5 bases). The length of the CDR3 is 15 residues. Trimming removed 2 bases at V and 4 bases at J, with 12 bases between. CDR1 is SGHVS and CDR2 is FQNEAQ in the germline V gene. The CDR3 here is CASSLQGNRNQPQHF. CDR3 sequence (DNA): TGTGCCAGCAGCTTACAGGGCAACCGAAATCAGCCCCAGCATTTT.

The V call is TRBV4-2, the J call TRBJ2-3; 9 bases are shared with TRBD1. The CDR3 sequence is 17 residues long. V lost 1 base, J lost 1 base, and 6 bases stayed unmatched. Germline lookup yields CDR1 LGHNA and CDR2 YNFKEQ. The CDR3 protein is CASSQAMTGGGTDTQYF. The CDR3 DNA reads as TGTGCCAGCAGCCAAGCAATGACAGGGGGTGGCACAGATACGCAGTATTTT.

There are a few counts of this clonotype. The chain joins TRBV12-3 or TRBV12-4 to TRBJ1-2; no clear D gene. The CDR3 has 13 amino acids. The V gene lost 4 bases and the J gene lost 5 bases, with 11 bases spanning the gap. The CDR3 coding sequence is TGTGCCAGCAGTTCGCAGGCCGGGTATGGCTACACCTTC. Translating it yields CASSSQAGYGYTF.

The V and J genes are TRBV4-3 and TRBJ1-1; D is unclear. CDR3 length: 12 amino acids. Trimming stripped 2 bases from V and 8 bases from J, with 9 bases between. CDR1 is LGHNA and CDR2 is YSLEER in the germline V gene. CDR3 sequence reads: CASSQTGIEAFF. CDR3 in DNA: TGCGCCAGCAGCCAAACGGGGATAGAAGCTTTCTTT.

A few counts support this clonotype. The J gene is TRBJ1-3, the V gene TRBV28; D may be TRBD1 (5 bases). The V end lost 6 bases, the J end lost 3 bases, and 12 bases lay between the germline ends. The CDR3 has 14 amino acids. Germline values: CDR1 MDHEN, CDR2 SYDVKM. The CDR3 is CASSLEGFGNTIYF. The CDR3 nucleotides read TGTGCCAGCAGCCTCGAGGGGTTTGGAAACACCATATATTTT.

This clonotype appeared a few times. As DNA, the CDR3 is TGTGCCATCTGGGGAGGAACGCGCCTCAATCAGCCCCAGCATTTT. Protein sequence: CAIWGGTRLNQPQHF. This rearrangement joins TRBV10-3 to TRBJ1-5, with unresolved D. Germline V lookup: CDR1 ENHRY, CDR2 SYGVKD. The CDR3 has 15 residues. Trimming left V 8 bases short and J 3 bases short, with 17 bases between.

The chain joins TRBV7-9 to TRBJ1-1, with 9 bases lining up with TRBD1. Germline lookup yields CDR1 SEHNR and CDR2 FQNEAQ (reference sequence). The CDR3 has 16 amino acids. The junction had 7 bases not matched to a gene; V was cut back by 1 base and J by 4 bases. CDR3 amino acids: CASSLGSGTGSTEAFF. The CDR3, as DNA: TGTGCCAGCAGCTTAGGCTCCGGGACAGGGAGCACTGAAGCTTTCTTT.

The gene calls are TRBV7-2 and TRBJ1-5; D might be TRBD1 (6 bases). V dropped 8 bases and J dropped 4 bases, with 9 bases sitting between them. The CDR3 has 12 residues. Germline CDR1 and CDR2: SGHTA and FQGNSA. CDR3 nucleotide sequence: TGTGCCAGCGAGGGGGGTAATCAGCCCCAGCATTTT. Its protein product is CASEGGNQPQHF.

The rearrangement uses TRBV18 and TRBJ2-7; TRBD1 matches at 10 bases. V lost 3 bases and J lost 0; bases outside the gene matches: 2. From germline, CDR1 is KGHSH and CDR2 LQKENI. This CDR3 spans 15 amino acids. CDR3: CASSPGTGASYEQYF. CDR3 nucleotide sequence: TGTGCCAGCTCACCCGGGACAGGGGCCTCCTACGAGCAGTACTTC.

This clonotype was counted at least ten times. For the CDR3, the DNA is TGTGCCAGCTCCGGGGCGGGGGGCCGAATAGAGACCCAGTACTTC. It encodes CASSGAGGRIETQYF. This sequence joins TRBV12-3 or TRBV12-4 and TRBJ2-5; 8 nucleotides match TRBD2. The length of the CDR3 is 15 residues. J lost 4 bases, V lost 8 bases, and 12 bases had no gene match.

This clonotype was found a few times. The gene calls are TRBV5-1 and TRBJ2-3; 11 bases agree with TRBD2. The germline V gene has CDR1 SGHRS and CDR2 YFSETQ. The CDR3 runs 15 residues. The trim removed 1 base at V and 4 bases at J, leaving 2 bases unmatched. CDR3 sequence reads: CASSLSSGGPDTQYF. CDR3 DNA: TGCGCCAGCAGCTTGTCTAGCGGGGGGCCAGATACGCAGTATTTT. The full variable domain, rest sourced from reference TRBV5-1 and TRBJ2-3, is KAGVTQTPRYLIKTRGQQVTLSCSPISGHRSVSWYQQTPGQGLQFLFEYFSETQRNKGNFPGRFSGRQFSNSRSEMNVSTLELGDSALYLCASSLSSGGPDTQYFGPGTRLTVL.

This clonotype was counted only a few times. The V call is TRBV20-1, the J call TRBJ1-2; D may be TRBD1 (6 bases). The CDR3 loop spans 13 amino acids. Germline loops: CDR1 DFQATT, CDR2 SNEGSKA (reference sequence). This CDR3 reads CREHRESCGGYTF. DNA for the CDR3: TGCAGGGAGCACAGGGAGTCCTGCGGTGGCTACACCTTC.

This clonotype was seen repeatedly, ten times or more. J is TRBJ2-3 and V is TRBV10-3; tentative D call: TRBD2 (5 bases). This CDR3 has 13 residues. Between the trimmed V and J ends, which lost 0 bases and 4 bases, there was a span of 5 bases. Looked up from germline, CDR1 is ENHRY and CDR2 is SYGVKD. CDR3 amino acids: CAISESGADTQYF. The CDR3 bases are TGTGCCATCAGTGAGTCGGGAGCAGATACGCAGTATTTT.

The chain links TRBV5-5 to TRBJ1-1; the match to TRBD1 covers 10 bases. Germline V gives CDR1 SGHKS, CDR2 YYEKEE (reference sequence). The CDR3 covers 15 residues. V shed 5 bases and J 10 bases; nucleotides not matched to a gene: 14. CDR3 region: CASRAPGTGAFRAFF. For the CDR3, the DNA is TGTGCCAGCAGAGCCCCCGGGACAGGGGCATTTCGAGCTTTCTTT.

Only a few counts were recorded for this clonotype. The rearrangement uses TRBV3-1 and TRBJ1-1; D is ambiguous. Germline V gene sequence: CDR1 LGHDT, CDR2 YNNKEL (reference sequence). Trimming took 4 bases from V and 7 from J, leaving 13 bases between them. The length of the CDR3 is 13 residues. The chain's CDR3 is CASSLRRNYEAFF. For the CDR3, the DNA is TGTGCCAGCAGCCTTCGACGGAATTATGAAGCTTTCTTT. Based on the CDR3 plus reference TRBV3-1 and TRBJ1-1, the full variable domain is DTAVSQTPKYLVTQMGNDKSIKCEQNLGHDTMYWYKQDSKKFLKIMFSYNNKELIINETVPNRFSPKSPDKAHLNLHINSLELGDSAVYFCASSLRRNYEAFFGQGTRLTVV.

This chain links TRBV24-1 with TRBJ2-5, with 7 bases that match TRBD1. The V gene's germline CDR1 is KGHDR and CDR2 SFDVKD. There are 15 residues in the CDR3. With V trimmed by 9 bases and J by 0 bases, 9 bases remained unmatched. The CDR3 sequence is CATSRPQGDQETQYF. In DNA, the CDR3 is TGTGCCACCTCTAGGCCCCAGGGGGACCAAGAGACCCAGTACTTC.

This chain joins TRBV19 and TRBJ1-4; a possible D gene is TRBD1 (6 bases). This CDR3 has 12 amino acids. V lost 5 bases to trimming and J lost 12 bases, with 13 bases between them. Germline V gives CDR1 LNHDA, CDR2 SQIVND (reference sequence). CDR3 sequence (DNA): TGTGCCAGTAGTGAGTGGGACAAGGAACTGTTTTTT. It yields the protein CASSEWDKELFF.

This clonotype appeared many times. CDR3 coding DNA: TGTGCCAGCAGCTTAGATATTAGAGATACGCAGTATTTT. Translated: CASSLDIRDTQYF. V gene TRBV7-2 combines with J gene TRBJ2-3, with no clear D. V lost 1 base and J lost 5, with 7 bases in between. The CDR3 covers 13 residues. Germline CDR1 and CDR2: SGHTA and FQGNSA. Complete variable domain (other parts from reference TRBV7-2 and TRBJ2-3): GAGVSQSPSNKVTEKGKDVELRCDPISGHTALYWYRQSLGQGLEFLIYFQGNSAPDKSGLPSDRFSAERTGGSVSTLTIQRTQQEDSAVYLCASSLDIRDTQYFGPGTRLTVL.

Only a few counts were recorded for this clonotype. The rearrangement joins TRBV7-2 to TRBJ2-1, with D possibly TRBD1 on 6 matching bases. This CDR3 has 12 amino acids. The V gene's germline CDR1 is SGHTA and CDR2 FQGNSA. V was shortened by 5 bases and J by 7 bases, with 9 bases between the two germline ends. The CDR3 region has the DNA TGTGCCAGCAGCATCAGGGGTAATGAGCAGTTCTTC. It encodes CASSIRGNEQFF. Supplemented by reference TRBV7-2 and TRBJ2-1, the full variable domain reads GAGVSQSPSNKVTEKGKDVELRCDPISGHTALYWYRQSLGQGLEFLIYFQGNSAPDKSGLPSDRFSAERTGGSVSTLTIQRTQQEDSAVYLCASSIRGNEQFFGPGTRLTVL.

This clonotype was observed many times. The rearrangement joins TRBV5-1 to TRBJ2-1; the match to TRBD1 covers 8 bases. Unmatched junction bases numbered 9, after V lost 3 bases and J lost 4 bases. From germline, CDR1 is SGHRS and CDR2 YFSETQ. There are 16 residues in the CDR3. CDR3 in DNA: TGCGCCAGCAGCTGGAAGGGACAGGCGACTTACAATGAGCAGTTCTTC. Amino acids: CASSWKGQATYNEQFF. The whole variable domain, filled in from reference TRBV5-1 and TRBJ2-1, reads KAGVTQTPRYLIKTRGQQVTLSCSPISGHRSVSWYQQTPGQGLQFLFEYFSETQRNKGNFPGRFSGRQFSNSRSEMNVSTLELGDSALYLCASSWKGQATYNEQFFGPGTRLTVL.

V and J are TRBV7-9 and TRBJ2-5, with 12 positions matching TRBD2. This CDR3 is 19 amino acids long. V was pared by 2 bases and J by 5 bases, with 15 bases of the junction left unmatched. Per germline, CDR1 SEHNR and CDR2 FQNEAQ (reference sequence). CDR3 sequence reads: CASSLQPPALAGGPETQYF. The CDR3, as DNA: TGTGCCAGCAGCTTACAGCCTCCCGCGCTAGCGGGGGGGCCGGAGACCCAGTACTTC.